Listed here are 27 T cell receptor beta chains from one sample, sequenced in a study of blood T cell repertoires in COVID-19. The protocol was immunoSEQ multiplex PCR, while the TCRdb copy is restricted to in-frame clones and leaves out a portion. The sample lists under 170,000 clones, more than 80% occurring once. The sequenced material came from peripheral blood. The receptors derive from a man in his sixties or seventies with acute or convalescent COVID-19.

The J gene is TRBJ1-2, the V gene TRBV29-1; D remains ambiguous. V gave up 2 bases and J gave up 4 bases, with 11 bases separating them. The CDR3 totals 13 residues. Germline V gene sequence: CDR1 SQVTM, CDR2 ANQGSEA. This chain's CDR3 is CSVENPQPYGYTF. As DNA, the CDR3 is TGCAGCGTTGAAAATCCACAGCCCTATGGCTACACCTTC.

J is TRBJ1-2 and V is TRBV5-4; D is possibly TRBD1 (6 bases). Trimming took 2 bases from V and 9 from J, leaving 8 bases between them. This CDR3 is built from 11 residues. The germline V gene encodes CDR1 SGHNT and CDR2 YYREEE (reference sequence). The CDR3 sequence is CASSFDRSYTF. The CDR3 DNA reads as TGTGCCAGCAGCTTCGACAGGAGCTACACCTTC.

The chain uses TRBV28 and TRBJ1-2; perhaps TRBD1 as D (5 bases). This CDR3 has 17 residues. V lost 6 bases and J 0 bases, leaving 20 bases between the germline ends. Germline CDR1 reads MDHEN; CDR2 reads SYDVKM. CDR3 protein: CASSHPVTVTTNYGYTF. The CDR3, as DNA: TGTGCCAGCAGCCATCCCGTGACAGTTACAACTAACTATGGCTACACCTTC.

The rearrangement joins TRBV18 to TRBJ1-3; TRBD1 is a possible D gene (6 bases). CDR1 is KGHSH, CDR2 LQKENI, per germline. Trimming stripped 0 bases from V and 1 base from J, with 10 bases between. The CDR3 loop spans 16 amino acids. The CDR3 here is CASSPPQGKSGNTIYF. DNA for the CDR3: TGTGCCAGCTCACCACCCCAGGGGAAGTCTGGAAACACCATATATTTT.

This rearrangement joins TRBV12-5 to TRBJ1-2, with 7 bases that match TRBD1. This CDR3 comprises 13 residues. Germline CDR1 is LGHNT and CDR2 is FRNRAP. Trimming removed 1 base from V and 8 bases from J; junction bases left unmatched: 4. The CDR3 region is CASGLAQGGGYTF. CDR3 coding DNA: TGTGCTAGTGGTTTGGCCCAGGGGGGCGGCTACACCTTC.

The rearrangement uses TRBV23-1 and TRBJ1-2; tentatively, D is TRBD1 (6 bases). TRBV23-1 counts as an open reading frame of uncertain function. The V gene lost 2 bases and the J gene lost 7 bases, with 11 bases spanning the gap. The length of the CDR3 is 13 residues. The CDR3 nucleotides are TGCGCCAGCAGTCAACAGGGGTTCGGTGGCTACACCTTC. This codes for CASSQQGFGGYTF.

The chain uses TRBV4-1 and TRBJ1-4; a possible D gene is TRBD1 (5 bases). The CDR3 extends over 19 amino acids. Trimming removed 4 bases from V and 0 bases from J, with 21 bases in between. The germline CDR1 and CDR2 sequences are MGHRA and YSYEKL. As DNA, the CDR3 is TGCGCCAGCAGCCGCTCCGGGGGGTCCCCTGTTGCAACTAATGAAAAACTGTTTTTT. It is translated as CASSRSGGSPVATNEKLFF.

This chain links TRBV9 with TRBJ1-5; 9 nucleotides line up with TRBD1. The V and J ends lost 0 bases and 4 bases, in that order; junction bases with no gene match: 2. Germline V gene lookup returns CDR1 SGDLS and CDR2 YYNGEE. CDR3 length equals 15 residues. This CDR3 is CASSVGGTGNQPQHF. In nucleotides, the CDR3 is TGTGCCAGCAGCGTAGGGGGGACAGGGAATCAGCCCCAGCATTTT.

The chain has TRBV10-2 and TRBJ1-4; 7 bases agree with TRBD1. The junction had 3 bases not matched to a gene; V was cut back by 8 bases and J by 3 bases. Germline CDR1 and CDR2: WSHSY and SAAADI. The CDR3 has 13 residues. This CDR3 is CASQGEANEKLFF. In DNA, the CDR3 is TGCGCCAGCCAGGGGGAAGCTAATGAAAAACTGTTTTTT.

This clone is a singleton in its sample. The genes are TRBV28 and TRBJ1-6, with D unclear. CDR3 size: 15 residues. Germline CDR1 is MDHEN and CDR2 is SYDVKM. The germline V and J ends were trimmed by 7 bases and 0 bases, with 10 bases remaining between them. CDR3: CASILTSSYNSPLHF. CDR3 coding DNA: TGTGCCAGCATCCTCACGAGCTCCTATAATTCACCCCTCCACTTT.

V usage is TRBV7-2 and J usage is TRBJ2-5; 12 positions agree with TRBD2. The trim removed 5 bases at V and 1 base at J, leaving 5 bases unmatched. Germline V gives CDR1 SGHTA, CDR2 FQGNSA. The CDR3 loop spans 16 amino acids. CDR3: CASSSRTSGIQETQYF. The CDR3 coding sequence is TGTGCCAGCAGCAGCCGGACTAGCGGGATCCAAGAGACCCAGTACTTC.

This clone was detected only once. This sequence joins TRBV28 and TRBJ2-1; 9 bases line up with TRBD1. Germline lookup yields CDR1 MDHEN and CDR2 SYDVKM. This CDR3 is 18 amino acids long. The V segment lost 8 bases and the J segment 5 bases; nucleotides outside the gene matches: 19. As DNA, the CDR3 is TGTGCCAGCGCCACAGGGGGCGCGGCGGTAGGTCGGCACAATGAGCAGTTCTTC. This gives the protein CASATGGAAVGRHNEQFF.

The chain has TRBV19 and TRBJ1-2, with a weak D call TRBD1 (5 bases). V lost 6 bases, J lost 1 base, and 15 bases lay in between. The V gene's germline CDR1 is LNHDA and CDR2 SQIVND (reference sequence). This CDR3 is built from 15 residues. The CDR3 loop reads CASSGTYRFNYGYTF. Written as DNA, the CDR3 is TGTGCCAGTAGCGGCACTTACAGGTTTAACTATGGCTACACCTTC.

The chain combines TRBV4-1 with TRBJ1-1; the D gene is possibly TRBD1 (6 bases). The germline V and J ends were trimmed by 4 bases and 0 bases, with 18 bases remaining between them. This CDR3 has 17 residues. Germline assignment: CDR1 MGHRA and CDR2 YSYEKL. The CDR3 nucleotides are TGCGCCAGCAGCCGGACAGATTCGAACATGATGAACACTGAAGCTTTCTTT. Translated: CASSRTDSNMMNTEAFF.

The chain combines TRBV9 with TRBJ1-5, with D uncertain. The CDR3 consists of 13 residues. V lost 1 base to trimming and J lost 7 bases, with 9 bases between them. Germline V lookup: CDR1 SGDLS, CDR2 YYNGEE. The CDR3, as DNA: TGTGCCAGCAGCGTAAGCGTAGACCAGCCCCAGCATTTT. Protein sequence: CASSVSVDQPQHF.

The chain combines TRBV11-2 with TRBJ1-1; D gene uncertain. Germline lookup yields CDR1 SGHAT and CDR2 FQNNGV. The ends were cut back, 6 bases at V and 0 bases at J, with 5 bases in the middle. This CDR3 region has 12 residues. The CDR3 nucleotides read TGTGCCAGCAGGCAGATGAACACTGAAGCTTTCTTT. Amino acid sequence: CASRQMNTEAFF.

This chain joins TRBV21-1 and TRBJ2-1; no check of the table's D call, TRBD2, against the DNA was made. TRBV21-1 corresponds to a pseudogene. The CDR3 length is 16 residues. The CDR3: CASSRRAGDSYNEQFF. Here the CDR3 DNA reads TGTGCCAGCAGTCGGAGGGCGGGGGACTCCTACAATGAGCAGTTCTTC.

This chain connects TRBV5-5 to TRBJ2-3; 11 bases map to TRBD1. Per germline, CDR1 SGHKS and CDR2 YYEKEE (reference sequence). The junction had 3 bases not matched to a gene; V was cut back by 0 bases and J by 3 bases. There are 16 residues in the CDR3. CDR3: CASSLGGTGGTDTQYF. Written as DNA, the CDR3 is TGTGCCAGCAGCTTGGGTGGGACAGGGGGGACAGATACGCAGTATTTT.

The CDR3 DNA is TGTGCCAGCAGCCCAGGTTTAAACACTGAAGCTTTCTTT. Protein sequence: CASSPGLNTEAFF. The chain couples TRBV5-4 to TRBJ1-1; D is ambiguous. The germline V gene encodes CDR1 SGHNT and CDR2 YYREEE (reference sequence). The CDR3 has 13 residues. V gave up 4 bases and J gave up 2 bases, with 9 bases separating them.

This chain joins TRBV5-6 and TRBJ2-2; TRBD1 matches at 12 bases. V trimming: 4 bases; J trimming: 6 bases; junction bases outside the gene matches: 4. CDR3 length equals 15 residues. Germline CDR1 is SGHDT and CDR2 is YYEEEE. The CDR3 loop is CASSRDRGRAGELFF. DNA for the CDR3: TGTGCCAGCAGCAGGGACAGGGGGCGGGCCGGGGAGCTGTTTTTT.

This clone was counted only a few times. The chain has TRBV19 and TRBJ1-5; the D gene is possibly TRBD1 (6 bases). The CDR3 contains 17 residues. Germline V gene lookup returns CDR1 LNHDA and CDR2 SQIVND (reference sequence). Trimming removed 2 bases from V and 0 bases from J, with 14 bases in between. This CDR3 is CASSIRKRGYSNQPQHF. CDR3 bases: TGTGCCAGTAGTATAAGAAAAAGGGGGTATAGCAATCAGCCCCAGCATTTT.

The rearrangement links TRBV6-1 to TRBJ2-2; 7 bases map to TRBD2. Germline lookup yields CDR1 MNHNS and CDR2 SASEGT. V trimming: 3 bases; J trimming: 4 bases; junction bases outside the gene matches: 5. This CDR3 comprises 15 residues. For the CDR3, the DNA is TGTGCCAGCAGTGAGACCGGGACTACCACCGGGGAGCTGTTTTTT. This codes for CASSETGTTTGELFF.

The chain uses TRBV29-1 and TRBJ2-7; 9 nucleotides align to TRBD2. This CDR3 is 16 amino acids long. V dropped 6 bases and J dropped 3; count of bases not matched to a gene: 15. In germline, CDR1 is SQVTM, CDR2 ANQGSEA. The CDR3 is CSVAAGGPLSDYEQYF. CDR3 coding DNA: TGCAGCGTGGCCGCGGGAGGGCCACTCTCTGACTACGAGCAGTACTTC.

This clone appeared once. The CDR3 region is CASSYGGGSRLVTEAFF. For the CDR3, the DNA is TGTGCCAGCAGCTACGGCGGGGGCAGTCGATTGGTCACTGAAGCTTTCTTT. The V call is TRBV28, the J call TRBJ1-1, with a weak D call TRBD1 (6 bases). The CDR3 contains 17 residues. V lost 6 bases and J 4 bases, leaving 24 bases between the germline ends. The germline V gene has CDR1 MDHEN and CDR2 SYDVKM.

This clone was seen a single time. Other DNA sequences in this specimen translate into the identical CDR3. CDR3 bases: TGTGCCAGCAGCCGAGGGGGTAGCAATCAGCCCCAGCATTTT. This codes for CASSRGGSNQPQHF. The chain links TRBV28 to TRBJ1-5; D possibly corresponds to TRBD1 (6 bases). Trimming took off 6 bases at V and 0 bases at J, with 9 bases between the two ends. The length of the CDR3 is 14 residues. CDR1 MDHEN and CDR2 SYDVKM come from the germline V gene.

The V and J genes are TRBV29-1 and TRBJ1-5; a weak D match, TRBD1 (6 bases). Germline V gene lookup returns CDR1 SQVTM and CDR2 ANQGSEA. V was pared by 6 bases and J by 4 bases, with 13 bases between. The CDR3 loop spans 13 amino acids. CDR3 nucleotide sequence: TGCAGCGTGTATGAGGGGGGGAATCAGCCCCAGCATTTT. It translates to CSVYEGGNQPQHF.

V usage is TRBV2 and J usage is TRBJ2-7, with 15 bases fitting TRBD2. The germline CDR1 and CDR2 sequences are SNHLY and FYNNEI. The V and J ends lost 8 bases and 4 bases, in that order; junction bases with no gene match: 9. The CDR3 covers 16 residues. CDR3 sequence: CASLSEGTSGRYEQYF. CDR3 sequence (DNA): TGTGCCAGCCTCTCCGAAGGGACTAGCGGGAGGTACGAGCAGTACTTC.